Shown below are 15 T cell receptor beta chains from a single sample sequenced in a study of T cell responses to AZD1222 COVID-19 vaccine. Profiled with immunoSEQ multiplex PCR; TCRdb holds only in-frame clones, not every one. The sample has approximately 120,000 clones, roughly 91% seen once. The specimen was peripheral blood, collected on day 0 of MenACWY control vaccination. Every receptor here comes from an adult in good health.

The gene calls are TRBV30 and TRBJ2-3; D is unclear. Per germline, CDR1 GTSNPN and CDR2 SVGIG (reference sequence). Deletions cut 0 bases from V and 2 bases from J, with 9 bases between. This CDR3 has 14 residues. The CDR3 loop reads CAWSVAQFTDTQYF. The CDR3 DNA reads TGTGCCTGGAGTGTAGCACAGTTCACAGATACGCAGTATTTT.

The chain combines TRBV7-3 with TRBJ2-5; the match to TRBD1 covers 7 bases. This CDR3 is built from 13 residues. From germline, CDR1 is SGHTA and CDR2 FQGTGA. V lost 4 bases and J lost 2; bases outside the gene matches: 1. In DNA, the CDR3 is TGTGCCAGCAGCTCGGACAGGCAAGAGACCCAGTACTTC. The encoded protein is CASSSDRQETQYF. The whole variable domain, filled in from reference TRBV7-3 and TRBJ2-5, reads GAGVSQTPSNKVTEKGKYVELRCDPISGHTALYWYRQSLGQGPEFLIYFQGTGAADDSGLPNDRFFAVRPEGSVSTLKIQRTERGDSAVYLCASSSDRQETQYFGPGTRLLVL.

The chain employs TRBV27 and TRBJ2-7; 10 nucleotides match TRBD2. This CDR3 spans 17 amino acids. The J segment lost 2 bases and the V segment lost 2 bases, leaving 9 bases of the junction unmatched. CDR1 is MNHEY and CDR2 is SMNVEV in the germline V gene (reference sequence). The CDR3 region is CASSLVIAGGPTYEQYF. In nucleotides, the CDR3 is TGTGCCAGCAGTTTAGTCATAGCGGGAGGTCCCACCTACGAGCAGTACTTC.

The chain is built from TRBV7-8 and TRBJ2-7; D not resolved. Trimming left V 3 bases short and J 3 bases short, with 12 bases between. Germline values: CDR1 SGHVS, CDR2 FQNEAQ. The CDR3 extends over 14 amino acids. CDR3 sequence: CASSLTAAIYEQYF. CDR3 in DNA: TGTGCCAGCAGCTTGACCGCGGCCATCTACGAGCAGTACTTC.

This clone was picked up one time. The chain uses TRBV29-1 and TRBJ2-7; D uncertain. Germline assignment: CDR1 SQVTM and CDR2 ANQGSEA. The V end was cut by 3 bases, the J end by 1 base, with 10 bases between. The CDR3 is 13 amino acids. CDR3 region: CSVDKDGSYEQYF. CDR3 nucleotide sequence: TGCAGCGTTGACAAGGACGGATCCTACGAGCAGTACTTC.

The genes are TRBV11-3 and TRBJ2-7, with 8 bases matching TRBD2. Germline CDR1 and CDR2: SGHNT and YENEEA. CDR3 length: 15 amino acids. The V gene end was trimmed by 0 bases and the J gene end by 5 bases; junction bases not matched to a gene: 6. The CDR3 spells CASSLESAGGDEQYF. The CDR3 nucleotides read TGTGCCAGCAGCTTAGAATCTGCGGGAGGAGACGAGCAGTACTTC.

The V and J genes are TRBV7-8 and TRBJ1-5; D not resolved. This CDR3 contains 13 residues. Trimming removed 1 base at V and 7 bases at J, with 8 bases between. Germline-derived CDR1 and CDR2 are SGHVS and FQNEAQ. The CDR3 loop is CASSLGLRQPQHF. CDR3 DNA sequence: TGTGCCAGCAGCTTAGGATTGAGGCAGCCCCAGCATTTT.

This clone was recorded only once. Within the sample, other DNA sequences also encode this same CDR3. This chain joins TRBV7-9 and TRBJ2-7; D gene uncertain. The CDR3 contains 12 residues. Trimming took off 1 base at V and 1 base at J, with 2 bases between the two ends. Germline V gene lookup returns CDR1 SEHNR and CDR2 FQNEAQ (reference sequence). CDR3 sequence: CASSLVSYEQYF. DNA for the CDR3: TGTGCCAGCAGCTTAGTTTCCTACGAGCAGTACTTC.

V and J are TRBV13 and TRBJ2-7; 12 nucleotides match TRBD2. With V trimmed by 3 bases and J by 4 bases, 10 bases remained unmatched. CDR1 PRHDT and CDR2 FYEKMQ come from the germline V gene (reference sequence). The CDR3 consists of 17 residues. The CDR3 spells CASSLETSGSIGYEQYF. CDR3 DNA: TGTGCCAGCAGCTTGGAGACTAGCGGGAGTATTGGTTACGAGCAGTACTTC.

The DNA of the CDR3 is TGTGCCAGCGGCGACGGACCTACCTACGAGCAGTACTTC. Protein product: CASGDGPTYEQYF. This rearrangement joins TRBV12-3 or TRBV12-4 to TRBJ2-7; D unresolved. V was trimmed by 8 bases and J by 2 bases, leaving 13 bases between them. The CDR3 spans 13 residues.

The chain recombines TRBV5-5 with TRBJ1-2, with D perhaps TRBD1 (5 bases). Per germline, CDR1 SGHKS and CDR2 YYEKEE (reference sequence). V was cut by 7 bases and J by 1 base, with 11 bases left in between. The CDR3 consists of 13 residues. The CDR3 here is CASDSGGNYGYTF. The CDR3 nucleotides read TGTGCCAGCGATTCCGGGGGTAACTATGGCTACACCTTC.

The chain employs TRBV9 and TRBJ2-3; 9 bases are shared with TRBD2. The CDR3 contains 16 residues. Trimming at V came to 3 bases and at J to 6 bases, leaving 11 bases not matched to a gene. CDR1 is SGDLS and CDR2 is YYNGEE in the germline V gene. CDR3 in amino acids: CASSAEGLALLDTQYF. The CDR3 nucleotides read TGTGCCAGCAGCGCCGAGGGACTAGCCCTGCTGGATACGCAGTATTTT.

The chain links TRBV4-3 to TRBJ1-1, with 11 bases lining up with TRBD1. J was trimmed by 3 bases and V by 1 base; bases with no gene match: 10. Germline V gene sequence: CDR1 LGHNA, CDR2 YSLEER. CDR3 size: 18 residues. In DNA, the CDR3 is TGCGCCAGCAGCCAAGCTGGGACAGGGGGTTTTTGGGACACTGAAGCTTTCTTT. This translates into CASSQAGTGGFWDTEAFF.

The V and J genes are TRBV11-2 and TRBJ2-1; TRBD2 might be the D (7 bases). Germline CDR1 is SGHAT and CDR2 is FQNNGV. V lost 3 bases to trimming and J lost 7 bases, with 16 bases between them. This CDR3 spans 15 amino acids. The DNA for the CDR3 is TGTGCCAGCAGCTTGGAGCGGGACATACTGAATGAGCAGTTCTTC. It codes for CASSLERDILNEQFF.

This sequence joins TRBV5-1 and TRBJ2-2; 9 nucleotides line up with TRBD2. Trimming took 4 bases from V and 6 from J; bases not matched to a gene: 10. Germline V CDR1 and CDR2: SGHRS, YFSETQ. This CDR3 contains 16 residues. The CDR3 region has the DNA TGCGCCAGCAGCCGCTCGGGACTAGCTTCTTCCGGGGAGCTGTTTTTT. Amino acid sequence: CASSRSGLASSGELFF.